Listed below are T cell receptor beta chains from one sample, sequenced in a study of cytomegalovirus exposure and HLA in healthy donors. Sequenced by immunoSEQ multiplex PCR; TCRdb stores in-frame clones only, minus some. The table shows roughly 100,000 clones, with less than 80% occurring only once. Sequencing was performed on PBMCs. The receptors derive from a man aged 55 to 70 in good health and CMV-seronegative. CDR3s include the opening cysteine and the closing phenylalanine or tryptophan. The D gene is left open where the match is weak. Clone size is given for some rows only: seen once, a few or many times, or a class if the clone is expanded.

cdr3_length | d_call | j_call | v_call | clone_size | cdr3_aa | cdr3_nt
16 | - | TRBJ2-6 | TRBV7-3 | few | CASSLSTGSGANVLTF | TGTGCCAGCAGCTTAAGTACCGGCTCTGGGGCCAACGTCCTGACTTTC
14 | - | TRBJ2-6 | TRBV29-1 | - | CSVEGGSGANVLTF | TGCAGCGTTGAAGGAGGGTCTGGGGCCAACGTCCTGACTTTC
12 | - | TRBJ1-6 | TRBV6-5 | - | CASSFTDRPLHF | TGTGCCAGCAGTTTTACCGACAGACCCCTCCACTTT
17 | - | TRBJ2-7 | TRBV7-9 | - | CASSPLMGSYQSYEQYF | TGTGCCAGCAGCCCCCTCATGGGCAGTTACCAATCCTACGAGCAGTACTTC
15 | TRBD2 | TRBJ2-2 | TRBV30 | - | CAWGTSGANTGELFF | TGTGCCTGGGGGACTAGCGGCGCGAACACCGGGGAGCTGTTTTTT
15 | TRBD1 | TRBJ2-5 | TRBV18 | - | CASSLGQGATETQYF | TGTGCCAGCTCACTCGGACAGGGGGCGACGGAGACCCAGTACTTC
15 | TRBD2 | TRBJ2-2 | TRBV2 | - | CASSDWTSGAGELFF | TGTGCCAGCAGTGACTGGACTAGCGGGGCTGGGGAGCTGTTTTTT
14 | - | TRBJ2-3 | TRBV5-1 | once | CASSLGTITDTQYF | TGCGCCAGCAGCTTGGGGACAATCACAGATACGCAGTATTTT
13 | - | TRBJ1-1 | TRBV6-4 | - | CASSTRGGTEAFF | TGTGCCAGCAGTACCAGGGGTGGGACTGAAGCTTTCTTT
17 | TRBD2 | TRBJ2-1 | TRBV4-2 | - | CASSLFPTSGGRNEQFF | TGTGCCAGCAGCCTCTTCCCCACTAGCGGGGGTAGGAATGAGCAGTTCTTC
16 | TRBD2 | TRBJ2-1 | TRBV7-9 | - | CASSPSGGRSYNEQFF | TGTGCCAGCAGCCCTAGCGGGGGTCGTTCCTACAATGAGCAGTTCTTC
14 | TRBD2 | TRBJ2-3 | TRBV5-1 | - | CASTRGGSTDTQYF | TGCGCCAGCACTCGGGGGGGGTCAACAGATACGCAGTATTTT
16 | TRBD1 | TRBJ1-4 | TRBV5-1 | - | CATSTGLIGTNEKLFF | TGCGCCACCTCGACAGGGCTAATAGGGACTAATGAAAAACTGTTTTTT
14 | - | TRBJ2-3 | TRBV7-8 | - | CASSLGQRTDTQYF | TGTGCCAGCAGCTTAGGACAGCGCACAGATACGCAGTATTTT
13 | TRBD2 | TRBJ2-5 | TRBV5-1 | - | CASSAGVGETQYF | TGCGCCAGCAGCGCGGGGGTGGGAGAGACCCAGTACTTC
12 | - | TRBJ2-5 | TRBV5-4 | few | CASSPPGETQYF | TGTGCCAGCAGCCCCCCCGGGGAGACCCAGTACTTC
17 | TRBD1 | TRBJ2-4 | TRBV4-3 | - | CASSQGLGQGTKNIQYF | TGCGCCAGCAGCCAAGGTCTCGGACAGGGAACCAAAAACATTCAGTACTTC
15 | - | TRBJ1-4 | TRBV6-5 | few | CASSHAAPPNEKLFF | TGTGCCAGCAGCCACGCGGCACCTCCTAATGAAAAACTGTTTTTT
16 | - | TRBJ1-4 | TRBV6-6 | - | CASRNPTSAGSMELFF | TGTGCCAGCAGAAACCCGACTAGTGCGGGTAGTATGGAACTGTTTTTT
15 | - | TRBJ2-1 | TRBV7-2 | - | CASSLFQGGYNEQFF | TGTGCCAGCAGCTTATTCCAAGGAGGCTACAATGAGCAGTTCTTC
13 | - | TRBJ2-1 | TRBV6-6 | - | CAGGGGGYNEQFF | TGTGCCGGAGGGGGGGGAGGCTACAATGAGCAGTTCTTC
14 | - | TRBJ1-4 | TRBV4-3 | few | CASSPDSRYEKLFF | TGCGCCAGCAGCCCGGACTCCCGATATGAAAAACTGTTTTTT
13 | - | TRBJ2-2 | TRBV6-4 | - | CASSARDTGELFF | TGTGCCAGCAGTGCCAGGGACACCGGGGAGCTGTTTTTT
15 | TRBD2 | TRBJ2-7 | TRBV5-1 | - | CASSLDPGGSYEQYF | TGCGCCAGCAGCTTGGATCCGGGCGGGAGTTACGAGCAGTACTTC
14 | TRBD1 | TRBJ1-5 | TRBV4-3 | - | CASSQTGGAQPQHF | TGCGCCAGCAGCCAGACAGGGGGTGCTCAGCCCCAGCATTTT
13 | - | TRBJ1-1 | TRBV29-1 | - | CSVAITGDTEAFF | TGCAGCGTCGCCATTACAGGAGACACTGAAGCTTTCTTT
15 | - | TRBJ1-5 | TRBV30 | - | CAWSVDSYSNQPQHF | TGTGCCTGGAGTGTGGACAGTTATAGCAATCAGCCCCAGCATTTT
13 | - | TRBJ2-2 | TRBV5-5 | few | CASSATSFGELFF | TGTGCCAGCAGCGCAACTAGTTTCGGGGAGCTGTTTTTT
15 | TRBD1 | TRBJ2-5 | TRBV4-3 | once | CASSQRTGPQETQYF | TGCGCCAGCAGCCAACGGACAGGGCCTCAAGAGACCCAGTACTTC
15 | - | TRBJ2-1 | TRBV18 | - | CASSPVRASGHEQFF | TGTGCCAGCTCACCAGTCAGGGCCAGTGGACATGAGCAGTTCTTC
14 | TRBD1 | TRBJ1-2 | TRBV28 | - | CASIRDRGSGGYTF | TGTGCCAGCATCCGGGACAGGGGGTCTGGTGGCTACACCTTC
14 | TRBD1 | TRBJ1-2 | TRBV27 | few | CASRGTGANYGYTF | TGTGCCAGCAGGGGGACAGGGGCAAACTATGGCTACACCTTC
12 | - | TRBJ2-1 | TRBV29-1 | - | CSVSRVHNEQFF | TGCAGCGTTAGTCGAGTTCACAATGAGCAGTTCTTC
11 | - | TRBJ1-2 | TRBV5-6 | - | CASSSFYGYTF | TGTGCCAGCAGCTCGTTCTACGGCTACACCTTC
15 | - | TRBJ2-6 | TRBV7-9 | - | CASSGGLSGANVLTF | TGTGCCAGCAGCGGCGGTTTGTCTGGGGCCAACGTCCTGACTTTC
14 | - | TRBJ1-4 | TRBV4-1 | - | CASSLGQRNEKLFF | TGCGCCAGCAGCCTCGGACAGAGAAATGAAAAACTGTTTTTT
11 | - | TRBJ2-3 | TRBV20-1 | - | CSAHRRDTQYF | TGCAGTGCCCACCGGCGGGATACGCAGTATTTT
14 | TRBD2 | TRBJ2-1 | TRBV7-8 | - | CASSFKGLGYEQFF | TGTGCCAGCAGCTTTAAGGGACTAGGGTATGAGCAGTTCTTC
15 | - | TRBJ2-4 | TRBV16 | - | CASSQGGSVGDIQYF | TGTGCCAGCAGCCAAGGGGGCTCAGTAGGGGACATTCAGTACTTC
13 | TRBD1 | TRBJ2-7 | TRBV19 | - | CASRRQGTYEQYF | TGTGCCAGTAGAAGACAGGGAACCTACGAGCAGTACTTC
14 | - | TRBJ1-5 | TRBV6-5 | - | CASSYVAGNQPQHF | TGTGCCAGCAGTTACGTGGCAGGCAATCAGCCCCAGCATTTT
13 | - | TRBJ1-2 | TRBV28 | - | CAGLGGGEAGYTF | TGTGCCGGCCTCGGGGGGGGCGAGGCGGGCTACACCTTC
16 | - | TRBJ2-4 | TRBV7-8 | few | CASSSTRVLTKNIQYF | TGTGCCAGCAGCTCAACCAGGGTTCTAACCAAAAACATTCAGTACTTC
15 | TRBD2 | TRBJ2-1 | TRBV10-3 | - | CAISDGLAGGNEQFF | TGTGCCATCAGTGACGGTCTAGCGGGGGGAAATGAGCAGTTCTTC
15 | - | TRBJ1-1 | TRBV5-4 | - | CASSFSGFYATEAFF | TGTGCCAGCAGCTTCTCGGGATTTTACGCCACTGAAGCTTTCTTT
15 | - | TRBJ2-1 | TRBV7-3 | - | CASSSFQTEYNEQFF | TGTGCCAGCAGCTCTTTTCAGACTGAATACAATGAGCAGTTCTTC
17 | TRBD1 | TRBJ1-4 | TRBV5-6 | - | CASSLVRGPPTNEKLFF | TGTGCCAGCAGCTTGGTAAGGGGGCCACCAACTAATGAAAAACTGTTTTTT
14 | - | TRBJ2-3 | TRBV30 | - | CAWSTESERDTQYF | TGTGCCTGGAGCACTGAGAGCGAAAGAGATACGCAGTATTTT
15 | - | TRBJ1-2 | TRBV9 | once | CASSVGVTQGLGYTF | TGTGCCAGCAGCGTAGGGGTCACACAGGGTTTGGGCTACACCTTC
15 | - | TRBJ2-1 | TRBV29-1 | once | CSVEDLQGRYNEQFF | TGCAGCGTTGAAGATCTGCAGGGGAGATACAATGAGCAGTTCTTC
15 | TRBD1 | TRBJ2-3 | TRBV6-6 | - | CASSPQGASTDTQYF | TGTGCCAGCAGTCCCCAGGGGGCGAGCACAGATACGCAGTATTTT
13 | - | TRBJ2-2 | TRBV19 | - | CASSMSLSGELFF | TGTGCCAGTAGTATGTCTCTGAGCGGGGAGCTGTTTTTT
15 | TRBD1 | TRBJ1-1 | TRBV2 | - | CASSRQGIENTEAFF | TGTGCCAGCAGTAGACAGGGGATAGAGAACACTGAAGCTTTCTTT
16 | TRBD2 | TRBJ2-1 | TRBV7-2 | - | CASSLAASGGENEQFF | TGTGCCAGCAGCTTAGCGGCCAGCGGGGGGGAGAATGAGCAGTTCTTC
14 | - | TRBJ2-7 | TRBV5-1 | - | CASSLAEESGEQYF | TGCGCCAGCAGCTTGGCCGAAGAATCGGGCGAGCAGTACTTC
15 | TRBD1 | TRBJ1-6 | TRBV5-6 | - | CASSWTGGDNSPLHF | TGTGCCAGCAGCTGGACAGGGGGTGATAATTCACCCCTCCACTTT
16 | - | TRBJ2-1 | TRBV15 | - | CATSRGAGWSHNEQFF | TGTGCCACCAGCAGAGGGGCAGGGTGGTCCCACAATGAGCAGTTCTTC
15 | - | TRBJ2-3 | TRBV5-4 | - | CASSSSLEGLDTQYF | TGTGCCAGCAGCTCCTCTTTGGAGGGGCTGGATACGCAGTATTTT